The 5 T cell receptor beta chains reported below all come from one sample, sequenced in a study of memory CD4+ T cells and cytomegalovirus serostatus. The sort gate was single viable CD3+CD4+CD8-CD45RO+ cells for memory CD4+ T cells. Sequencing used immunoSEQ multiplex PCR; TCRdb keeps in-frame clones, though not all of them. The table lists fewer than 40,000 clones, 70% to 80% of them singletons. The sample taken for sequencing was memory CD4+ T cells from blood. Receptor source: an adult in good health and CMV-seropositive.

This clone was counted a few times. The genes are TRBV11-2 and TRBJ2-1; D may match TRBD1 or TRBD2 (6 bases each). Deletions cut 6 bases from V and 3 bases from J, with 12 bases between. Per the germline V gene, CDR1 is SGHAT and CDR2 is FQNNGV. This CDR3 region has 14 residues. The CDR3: CASRRGAGYNEQFF. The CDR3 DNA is TGTGCCAGCAGGAGGGGGGCTGGCTACAATGAGCAGTTCTTC. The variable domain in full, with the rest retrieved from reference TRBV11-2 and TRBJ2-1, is EAGVAQSPRYKIIEKRQSVAFWCNPISGHATLYWYQQILGQGPKLLIQFQNNGVVDDSQLPKDRFSAERLKGVDSTLKIQPAKLEDSAVYLCASRRGAGYNEQFFGPGTRLTVL.

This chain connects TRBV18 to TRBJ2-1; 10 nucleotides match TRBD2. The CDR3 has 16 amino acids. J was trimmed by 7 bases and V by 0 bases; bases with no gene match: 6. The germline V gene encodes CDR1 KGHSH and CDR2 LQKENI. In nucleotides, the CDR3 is TGTGCCAGCTCACCACCAGCTAGCGGGAGAAGGAATGAGCAGTTCTTC. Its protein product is CASSPPASGRRNEQFF.

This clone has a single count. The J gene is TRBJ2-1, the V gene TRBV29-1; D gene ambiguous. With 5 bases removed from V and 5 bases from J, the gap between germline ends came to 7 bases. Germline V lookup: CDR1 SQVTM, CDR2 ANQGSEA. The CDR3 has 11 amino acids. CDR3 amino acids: CSVNPNNEQFF. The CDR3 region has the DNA TGCAGCGTTAACCCAAACAATGAGCAGTTCTTC.

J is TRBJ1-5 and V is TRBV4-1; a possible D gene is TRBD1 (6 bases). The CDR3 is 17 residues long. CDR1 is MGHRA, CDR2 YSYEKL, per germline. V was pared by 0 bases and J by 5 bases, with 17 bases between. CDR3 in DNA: TGCGCCAGCAGCCAAGATGGGGGGGCCAGAAGCCATCAGCCCCAGCATTTT. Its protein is CASSQDGGARSHQPQHF.

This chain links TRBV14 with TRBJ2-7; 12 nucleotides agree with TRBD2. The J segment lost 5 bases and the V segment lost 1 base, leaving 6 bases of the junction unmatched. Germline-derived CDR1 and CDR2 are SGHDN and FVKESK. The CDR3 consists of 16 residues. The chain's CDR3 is CASSQARTSGIDEQYF. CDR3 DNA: TGTGCCAGCAGCCAAGCGAGGACTAGCGGGATTGACGAGCAGTACTTC.